This TCR beta chain was retrieved from a study of cytomegalovirus exposure and HLA in healthy donors. The study, taken as a whole, reports: Rare sequences made up most TCRs, while some public TCRs were found in many donors. Rates of TCR association differed by HLA locus in a later analysis, with DRB1 highest and HLA-C lowest.

Donors in the study were healthy people who gave bone marrow. Of note for this clone: What it recognizes is unknown.

From germline, CDR1 is MDHEN and CDR2 SYDVKM. Trimming at V came to 5 bases and at J to 7 bases, leaving 4 bases not matched to a gene. CDR3 size: 14 residues. Researchers ran the PCR with 60 Vbeta and 13 Jbeta primers. Only in-frame clones appear in the TCRdb table, and some are missing; sequencing was by immunoSEQ multiplex PCR. The table records around 180,000 clones, about 88% of them present only once. The sequencing input was PBMCs. The chain joins TRBV28 to TRBJ1-5; 11 bases fit TRBD1. This receptor was taken from a woman aged 18 to 35 in good health and CMV-seronegative. The CDR3 sequence is CASSRTGGGQPQHF. The DNA of the CDR3 is TGTGCCAGCAGTCGGACAGGGGGCGGGCAGCCCCAGCATTTT.